This is a list of T cell receptor beta chains from one sample in a study of cytomegalovirus exposure and HLA in healthy donors. Repertoires were generated with immunoSEQ multiplex PCR, while TCRdb's copy carries only in-frame clones and drops some. The table has roughly 150,000 clones, 70% to 80% seen once. Sequenced sample: PBMCs. Receptors originate from a man in his thirties or forties in good health and CMV-seronegative. CDR3s include the opening cysteine and the closing phenylalanine or tryptophan. D genes are given only for firm matches. For some rows the clone size is stated as once, few or many, or as a class when expanded; others skip it.

15	TRBV27	TRBJ2-1	TRBD2	-	TGTGCCAGCAGTTCCGAGCGGGGTTTCTACAATGAGCAGTTCTTC	CASSSERGFYNEQFF
11	TRBV2	TRBJ2-5	-	-	TGTGCCAGCCCTGGAGAAGAGACCCAGTACTTC	CASPGEETQYF
15	TRBV14	TRBJ2-7	-	few	TGTGCCAGCAGCCAAAGAGTGACCCAGGCAAGGGAGCAGTACTTC	CASSQRVTQAREQYF
16	TRBV25-1	TRBJ2-1	TRBD2	few	TGTGCCAGCAGTGGGTTAGCGGGAGGATCCTACAATGAGCAGTTCTTC	CASSGLAGGSYNEQFF
15	TRBV19	TRBJ2-1	TRBD2	-	TGTGCCAGTAGTCCCGAGGGAGGGTCCTACAATGAGCAGTTCTTC	CASSPEGGSYNEQFF
13	TRBV18	TRBJ1-5	-	-	TGTGCCAGCTCACCAACGGGTTATCAGCCCCAGCATTTT	CASSPTGYQPQHF
15	TRBV7-7	TRBJ2-5	TRBD2	-	TGTGCTAGCGGAGTAGCGGGGGGAGTACAAGAGACCCAGTACTTC	CASGVAGGVQETQYF
14	TRBV19	TRBJ2-2	-	-	TGTGCCAGTAGTATCCCCGGGATTCCCGGGGAGCTGTTTTTT	CASSIPGIPGELFF
16	TRBV28	TRBJ2-7	TRBD2	-	TGTGCCAGCAGTTCCCCCTTAGCGGGACTGTCCTACGAGCAGTACTTC	CASSSPLAGLSYEQYF
15	TRBV9	TRBJ1-1	-	-	TGTGCCAGCAGCCCCGAGGGTGGAGGGAACACTGAAGCTTTCTTT	CASSPEGGGNTEAFF
15	TRBV19	TRBJ1-5	-	-	TGTGCCAGTAACACCCCGGGAGATAGCAATCAGCCCCAGCATTTT	CASNTPGDSNQPQHF
12	TRBV29-1	TRBJ2-7	-	few	TGCAGCGTTGCGACAGGAACCTACGAGCAGTACTTC	CSVATGTYEQYF
15	TRBV2	TRBJ1-4	TRBD1	few	TGTGCCAGCAGTTTATTGACAGGGATTAATGAAAAACTGTTTTTT	CASSLLTGINEKLFF
17	TRBV18	TRBJ2-7	TRBD2	-	TGTGCCAGCTCACCACCGGTTCTCGCGGGGGGACCGAACGAGCAGTACTTC	CASSPPVLAGGPNEQYF
16	TRBV11-1	TRBJ2-1	TRBD2	-	TGTGCCAGCAGCTTAATCGGCGGGAGGGCCGATAATGAGCAGTTCTTC	CASSLIGGRADNEQFF
15	TRBV7-3	TRBJ2-5	TRBD1	-	TGTGCCAGCAGCTCTGGAAGCACAGGGGTGGAGACCCAGTACTTC	CASSSGSTGVETQYF
14	TRBV30	TRBJ2-5	TRBD2	-	TGTGCCTGGGGAGGAGGCGGGGGGGCGGAGACCCAGTACTTC	CAWGGGGGAETQYF
16	TRBV10-3	TRBJ2-2	TRBD2	-	TGTGCCATCAGTGAGTTTTTAGCGGGAAGCACCGGGGAGCTGTTTTTT	CAISEFLAGSTGELFF
14	TRBV27	TRBJ2-5	TRBD1	-	TGTGCCAGCAGTACCGGGACAGGGCAAGAGACCCAGTACTTC	CASSTGTGQETQYF
14	TRBV5-4	TRBJ2-3	TRBD1	-	TGTGCCAGCAGCTTGAAGGGGGCCACAGATACGCAGTATTTT	CASSLKGATDTQYF
17	TRBV4-3	TRBJ2-4	TRBD1	-	TGCGCCAGCAGCCCTGGACAGGGGACCATAGCCAAAAACATTCAGTACTTC	CASSPGQGTIAKNIQYF
12	TRBV6-5	TRBJ1-1	-	-	TGTGCCACCCACCGCGGGCCCACTGAAGCTTTCTTT	CATHRGPTEAFF
17	TRBV4-1	TRBJ2-7	TRBD2	-	TGCGCCAGCAGCCAAGTCAACCCTGGACTAGCGGGAGAAGAGCAGTACTTC	CASSQVNPGLAGEEQYF
14	TRBV7-8	TRBJ2-7	TRBD1	-	TGTGCCAGCAGCTCCTACAGGGGCTCCTACGAGCAGTACTTC	CASSSYRGSYEQYF
16	TRBV5-1	TRBJ1-4	TRBD1	-	TGCGCCAGCGCTACTAGACCGGGACAGGGATCCGAAAAACTGTTTTTT	CASATRPGQGSEKLFF
12	TRBV19	TRBJ2-7	TRBD1	-	TGTGCCAGTAGTGTGGGACAGTACGAGCAGTACTTC	CASSVGQYEQYF
16	TRBV18	TRBJ1-1	-	-	TGTGCCAGCTCACCAAAGACATCTGCCAAAAAATTGATAGCTTTCTTT	CASSPKTSAKKLIAFF
17	TRBV5-1	TRBJ2-3	-	-	TGCGCCAGCAGCTTGTATTCTCCATCCCTATCTTCAGATACGCAGTATTTT	CASSLYSPSLSSDTQYF
12	TRBV30	TRBJ2-2	-	-	TGTGCCTGGAAAGTCAGCACCGGGGAGCTGTTTTTT	CAWKVSTGELFF
17	TRBV18	TRBJ1-2	-	-	TGTGCCAGCTCACCAGAGGCAGGGTCTACCTTATACTATGGCTACACCTTC	CASSPEAGSTLYYGYTF
13	TRBV30	TRBJ1-1	-	few	TGTGCCTGGAGGGTTGACAGGAACACTGAAGCTTTCTTT	CAWRVDRNTEAFF
15	TRBV11-1	TRBJ2-1	TRBD2	-	TGTGCCAGCAGCTTAGTGGTTAGCGGGGTCGGTGAGCAGTTCTTC	CASSLVVSGVGEQFF
13	TRBV18	TRBJ1-2	-	-	TGTGCCAGCTCACCAGTCCGGGAGGGAGGCTACACCTTC	CASSPVREGGYTF
13	TRBV28	TRBJ2-7	TRBD2	-	TGTGCCAGCAAAGCGGGAGGATCCTACGAGCAGTACTTC	CASKAGGSYEQYF
18	TRBV7-2	TRBJ1-4	TRBD1	few	TGTGCCAGCAGCCCTATAACGTCCCGGGACAGACTAAATGAAAAACTGTTTTTT	CASSPITSRDRLNEKLFF
16	TRBV5-1	TRBJ2-3	-	-	TGCGCCAGCAGCTTGGCCCTCAGGGGTAGTACAGATACGCAGTATTTT	CASSLALRGSTDTQYF
16	TRBV5-8	TRBJ2-7	TRBD2	-	TGTGCCAGCAGCCCCATTACCACTAGCGGGAGTGACGAGCAGTACTTC	CASSPITTSGSDEQYF
17	TRBV7-2	TRBJ2-5	TRBD2	-	TGTGCCAGCAGCTTAAACCCCCCGGGGGGGATTTTGGAGACCCAGTACTTC	CASSLNPPGGILETQYF
16	TRBV14	TRBJ1-3	-	once	TGTGCCAGCAGCCTCCGTCGGGGAGCTGATGGAAACACCATATATTTT	CASSLRRGADGNTIYF
15	TRBV7-2	TRBJ2-1	TRBD2	-	TGTGCCAGCAGCTCCGGGACTAGCGGGCCGAATGAGCAGTTCTTC	CASSSGTSGPNEQFF
12	TRBV5-4	TRBJ1-2	-	-	TGTGCCAGCAGCCTGACAGGCGGCGGCTACACCTTC	CASSLTGGGYTF
15	TRBV6-6	TRBJ1-3	-	-	TGTGCCAGCAGTACTACTGGGAGCTCTGGAAACACCATATATTTT	CASSTTGSSGNTIYF
14	TRBV2	TRBJ2-3	-	-	TGTGCCAGCAGTCCGTTTCGGGGAGTGAATACGCAGTATTTT	CASSPFRGVNTQYF
14	TRBV28	TRBJ2-4	-	-	TGTGCGATCCGTGCCGGGGAAAAGAAAAACATTCAGTACTTC	CAIRAGEKKNIQYF
17	TRBV2	TRBJ1-4	TRBD1	-	TGTGCCAGCAGTGTGCTGCTTCCGACAGGGTCTAATGAAAAACTGTTTTTT	CASSVLLPTGSNEKLFF
15	TRBV5-6	TRBJ2-7	-	-	TGTGCCAGCAGAACCACAGGGAATCCTGCCGTCGAGCAGTACTTC	CASRTTGNPAVEQYF
14	TRBV4-3	TRBJ2-7	TRBD2	-	TGCGCCAGCAGCGCCAGCGGGGGGTCCTACGAGCAGTACTTC	CASSASGGSYEQYF
13	TRBV5-4	TRBJ1-1	-	once	TGTGCCAGCCTGCGAAGAGAGAACACTGAAGCTTTCTTT	CASLRRENTEAFF
14	TRBV7-9	TRBJ2-7	-	-	TGTGCCAGCAGCTTATCCTTAGGGGCCCACGAGCAGTACTTC	CASSLSLGAHEQYF
14	TRBV18	TRBJ2-7	TRBD1	-	TGTGCCAGCTCACCAAGACAGGGGATTGACGAGCAGTACTTC	CASSPRQGIDEQYF
17	TRBV9	TRBJ2-1	TRBD1	-	TGTGCCAGCAGCGTAGCTAGCAGGGGGATTTTTAAGAATGAGCAGTTCTTC	CASSVASRGIFKNEQFF
14	TRBV5-1	TRBJ2-7	TRBD2	-	TGCGCCAGCCTCACTAGCGCCAGCTCCTACGAGCAGTACTTC	CASLTSASSYEQYF
18	TRBV4-1	TRBJ2-1	TRBD2	few	TGCGCCAGCAGCCAAGATAGGGGGACTAGCGGGGGTGGGAATGAGCAGTTCTTC	CASSQDRGTSGGGNEQFF